The clone carrying this TCR beta chain turned up a few times. Its matching antigen is unknown. The data were obtained in a study of T-cell memory formation after mild COVID-19. CDR1 is SGHNT, CDR2 YYREEE, per germline (reference sequence). This CDR3 contains 15 residues. Trimming at V came to 3 bases and at J to 6 bases, leaving 7 bases not matched to a gene. Overall study findings and caveats: Cross-reactive memory appears to have joined, as suggested by some responding clones showing up in pre-infection memory.

TCRdb reprocessed the 5' RACE reads via MiXCR and lists one record per CDR3 protein. The repertoire holds hundreds of thousands of distinct CDR3 sequences, more than 15% seen once, with more than 10% in the top ten. Sequencing input: PBMCs or a T cell subset sorted from them (not recorded which). The gene calls are TRBV5-4 and TRBJ2-3; 10 positions agree with TRBD1. This TCR was recovered from an adult woman who had mild COVID-19 (a few samples of this study predate the infection). Cell type and time point are not known. The CDR3 nucleotides read TGTGCCAGCAGCTCACGTGACAGGGGGCTGGATACGCAGTATTTT. Encoded protein: CASSSRDRGLDTQYF.